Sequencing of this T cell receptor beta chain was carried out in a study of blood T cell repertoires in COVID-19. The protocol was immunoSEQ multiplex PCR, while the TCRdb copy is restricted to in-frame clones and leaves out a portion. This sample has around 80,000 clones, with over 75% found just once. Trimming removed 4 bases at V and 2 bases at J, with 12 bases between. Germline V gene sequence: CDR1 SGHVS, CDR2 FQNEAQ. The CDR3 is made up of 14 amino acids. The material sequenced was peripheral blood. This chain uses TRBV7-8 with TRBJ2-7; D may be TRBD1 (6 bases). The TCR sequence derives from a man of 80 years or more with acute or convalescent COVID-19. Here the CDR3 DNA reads TGTGCCAGCAGCTCCCAGACAGGAACCTACGAGCAGTACTTC. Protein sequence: CASSSQTGTYEQYF. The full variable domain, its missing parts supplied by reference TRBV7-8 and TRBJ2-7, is GAGVSQSPRYKVAKRGQDVALRCDPISGHVSLFWYQQALGQGPEFLTYFQNEAQLDKSGLPSDRFFAERPEGSVSTLKIQRTQQEDSAVYLCASSSQTGTYEQYFGPGTRLTVT.